The source of this TCR beta chain is a study of shared clonotypes between healthy human individuals. Study-wide background: Per-donor plates numbered three CD4 naive, three CD4 memory, two CD8 naive and one CD8 memory. Study-wide findings and caveats: Few donors limited the genetic and exposure-history diversity represented.

Libraries were prepared by immunoSEQ multiplex PCR; TCRdb keeps only in-frame clonotypes and omits some of them. The sample shows roughly 2 million clones, almost 96% of them seen only once. Comment on this clone: Its target is unknown.

The CDR3 has 15 amino acids. Trimming cost V 3 bases and J 6 bases; bases outside gene matches: 9. Germline CDR1 reads ENHRY; CDR2 reads SYGVKD. Those who donated were healthy HIV-negative adults, with no recent acute infections or vaccinations reported. CD4+ cell separation produced CD45RA+ naive and CD45RA-negative memory subsets. The sequenced sample consisted of naive CD4+ T cells sorted from blood. Documented subset: CD45RA+ positively selected. The clonotype originates from a man younger than 30 in good health. This chain connects TRBV10-3 to TRBJ1-2; TRBD1 matches 8 bases. In DNA, the CDR3 is TGTGCCATCAGTGAAAGTGGACAGGGCGGCGATGGCTACACCTTC. Amino acid sequence: CAISESGQGGDGYTF.